This TCR beta chain was sequenced during a study of coeliac disease (dated by TCRdb to the early 2020s). A note on the overall study: Coeliac patients were categorised as having newly diagnosed active disease, refractory coeliac disease type I, or disease controlled by a gluten-free diet. Next-generation sequencing of rearranged TRB and TRG CDR3 regions was applied to small intestinal lymphocyte fractions from coeliac and non-coeliac patients. TRB sequencing worked for samples from under 35 subjects, and these included 20 to 25 paired bulk unsorted intraepithelial and lamina propria cell samples. The full study included about 30 patients: around 22 with serologically confirmed coeliac disease and 8 controls with non-small intestinal disorders. Because high-resolution HLA typing was not available, biased TRBV7-2 usage was examined as a proof of principle. The study was aimed at characterising TR repertoires of small intestinal T cells in active, refractory type I and gluten-free-diet-treated coeliac disease.

Aliquots of some 500,000 cells were frozen in DMSO/FBS in liquid nitrogen, and one aliquot per fraction was used for sequencing. Endoscopy and small intestinal biopsy were performed in all 30 or so patients in the study. Lamina propria cells were released by collagenase digestion of the biopsy tissue left over after intraepithelial cell isolation. The Qiagen DNeasy blood extraction kit was used to extract genomic DNA from the frozen unsorted cell fractions. From cysteine to phenylalanine, the CDR3 is 12 amino acids long. The DNA shown is the 36-base CDR3, in frame from base 1. CDR1 LNHDA and CDR2 SQIVND are derived from the germline V gene (reference sequence). This clone was seen a few times. It has no known antigen specificity. Base-call qualities are not available, and no considerably larger clone is one nucleotide away. The method was the immunoSEQ multiplex PCR assay. The TR loci were subjected to amplification by multiplexed PCR, for which V gene segments served as targets of the forward primers and J gene segments as targets of the reverse primers. Amplified CDR3 regions were sequenced on the Illumina HiSeq System. Processing in the source paper ran as follows. Closely related reads were merged with a nearest-neighbour algorithm so that PCR and sequencing errors were removed and data were collapsed into unique sequences. Two measures summarised the repertoires: clonality, and T cell density, defined as TR molecules per amount of genomic DNA input. Public TRs were defined as CDR3 amino acid sequences in at least 80% of unsorted samples, then tested for differential abundance between coeliac and control samples. Each lamina propria sample was queried against a list of 200 to 250 published gliadin-specific TRB sequences. Differences in clonality and density between disease groups were tested by Kruskal-Wallis tests, followed by Dunn post-tests. This immuneACCESS table, as held by TCRdb, lists in-frame sequences with V and J called but not all clones. Of the missing ones, under half trace to an unresolved V gene in checked studies; the others have no known cause. The V and J calls and clone size were taken over from that table, and D and trimming were inferred from the DNA. Here the sample has approximately 6,700 clones; 63% occur a single time. The ten largest clonotypes hold around 3.3% of the sample.

Summary of the overall study and its limitations: The separation of intraepithelial from lamina propria cells did not yield high-purity fractions, so cross-contamination between compartments was possible. Active coeliac intraepithelial and lamina propria samples had lower TRB and TRG repertoire clonality than controls, suggesting that diverse T cells were recruited. The authors judged the approach to be unsuitable for unbiased detection of gliadin-specific T cells, because gliadin-specific T cells are scarce and rarely shared between patients. TRB repertoires were mostly private, with most amino acid sequences found in only one sample, and V-gene usage showed no significant difference between disease groups. Published gliadin-specific TRB sequences appeared in 9 of 18 coeliac lamina propria samples but only 1 of 6 controls.

This TCR was recovered from a woman aged 55-75 years with active celiac disease. The specimen was lamina propria lymphocytes from the gut. This specimen's cell subset or site label, interpreted: lamina propria cell (LPC) fraction of small intestinal biopsy. The chain employs TRBV19 and TRBJ2-4; no confident D gene assignment can be made. CDR3 loop: CARELAKNIQYF. The base sequence is TGTGCTCGAGAACTAGCCAAAAACATTCAGTACTTC. Where the CDR3 stops, the reference TRBV19 and TRBJ2-4 genes take over; the full variable domain is DGGITQSPKYLFRKEGQNVTLSCEQNLNHDAMYWYRQDPGQGLRLIYYSQIVNDFQKGDIAEGYSVSREKKESFPLTVTSAQKNPTAFYLCARELAKNIQYFGAGTRLSVL.